Included here is one T cell receptor (beta chain) sequence, with context. The sample belongs to a study of identical twins. The germline V gene encodes CDR1 SNHLY and CDR2 FYNNEI. The V segment lost 8 bases and the J segment 4 bases; nucleotides outside the gene matches: 7. The CDR3 runs to 14 residues. No donor was unhealthy or non-Caucasian. Carrying unique molecular identifiers, the cDNA also gained a universal primer site through template switching. TCRdb itself ran the 5' RACE reads through MiXCR, one entry per CDR3 protein. The table shows around 960,000 distinct CDR3 sequences, with around 12% occurring only once. This sample also appeared in a second study, on yellow fever vaccine responses in identical twins.

The receptor's source is a woman in her late teens or twenties in good health. Sequencing input: PBMCs. V gene TRBV2 combines with J gene TRBJ1-4; 7 positions agree with TRBD1. As DNA, the CDR3 is TGTGCCAGCGTGGAGGGGACAGTTAATGAAAAACTGTTTTTT. Translating gives CASVEGTVNEKLFF.